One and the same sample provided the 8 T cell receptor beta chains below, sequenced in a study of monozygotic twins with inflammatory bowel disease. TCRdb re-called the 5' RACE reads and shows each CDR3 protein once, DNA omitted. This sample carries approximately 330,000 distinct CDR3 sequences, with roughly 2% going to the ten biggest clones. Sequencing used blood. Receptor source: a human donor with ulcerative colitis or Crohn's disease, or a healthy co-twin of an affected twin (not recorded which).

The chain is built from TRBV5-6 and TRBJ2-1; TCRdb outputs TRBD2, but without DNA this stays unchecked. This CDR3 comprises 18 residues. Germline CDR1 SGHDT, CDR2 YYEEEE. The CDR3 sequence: CASSLDASGVPIYNEQFF.

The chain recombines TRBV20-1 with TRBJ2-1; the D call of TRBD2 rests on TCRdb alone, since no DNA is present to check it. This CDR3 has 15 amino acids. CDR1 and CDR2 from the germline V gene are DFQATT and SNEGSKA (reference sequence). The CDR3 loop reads CSARALAGIYNEQFF.

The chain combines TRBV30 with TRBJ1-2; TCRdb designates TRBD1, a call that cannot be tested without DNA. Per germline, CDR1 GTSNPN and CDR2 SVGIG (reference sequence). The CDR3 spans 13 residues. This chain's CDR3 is CAWSLTGLYGYTF.

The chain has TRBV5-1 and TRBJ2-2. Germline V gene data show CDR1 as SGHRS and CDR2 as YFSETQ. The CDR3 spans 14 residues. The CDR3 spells CASSLDGDTGELFF.

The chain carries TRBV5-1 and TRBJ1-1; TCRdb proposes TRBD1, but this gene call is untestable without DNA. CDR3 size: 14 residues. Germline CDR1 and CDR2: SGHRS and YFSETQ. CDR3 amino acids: CASSIRADFLEAFF.

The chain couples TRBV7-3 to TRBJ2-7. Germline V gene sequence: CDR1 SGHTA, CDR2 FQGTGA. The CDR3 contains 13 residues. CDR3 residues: CASSFDSRSEQYF.

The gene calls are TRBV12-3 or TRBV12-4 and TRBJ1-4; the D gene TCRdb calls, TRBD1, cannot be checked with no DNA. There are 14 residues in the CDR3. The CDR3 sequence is CASSAAGQGGKLFF.

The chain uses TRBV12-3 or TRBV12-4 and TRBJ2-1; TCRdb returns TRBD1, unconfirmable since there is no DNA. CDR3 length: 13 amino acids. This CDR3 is CASSSRTHNEQFF.